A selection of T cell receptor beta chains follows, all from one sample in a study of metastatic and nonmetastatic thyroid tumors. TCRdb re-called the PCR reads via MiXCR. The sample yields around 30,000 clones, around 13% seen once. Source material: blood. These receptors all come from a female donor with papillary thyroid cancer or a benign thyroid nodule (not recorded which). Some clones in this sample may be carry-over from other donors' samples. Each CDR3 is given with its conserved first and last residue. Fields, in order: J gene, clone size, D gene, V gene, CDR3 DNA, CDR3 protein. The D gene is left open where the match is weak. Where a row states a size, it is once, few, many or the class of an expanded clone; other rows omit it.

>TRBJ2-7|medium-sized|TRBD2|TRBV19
TGTGCCAGTAGTTCGCCGGGGCGGGGAGGGTACGAGCAGTACTTC
CASSSPGRGGYEQYF
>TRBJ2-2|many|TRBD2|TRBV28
TGTGCCAGCAGTGCTAGCGGGACGAACACCGGGGAGCTGTTTTTT
CASSASGTNTGELFF
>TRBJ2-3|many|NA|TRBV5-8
TGTGCCAGCAGATACCCGGGAGTGGGCACAGATACGCAGTATTTT
CASRYPGVGTDTQYF
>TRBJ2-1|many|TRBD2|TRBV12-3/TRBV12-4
TGTGCCAGCAGTATAGCGGGGGGGCATAATGAGCAGTTCTTC
CASSIAGGHNEQFF
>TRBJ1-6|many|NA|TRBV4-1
TGCGCCAGCAGCCCTAAGCCAGGAGCCCATTCACCCCTCCACTTT
CASSPKPGAHSPLHF
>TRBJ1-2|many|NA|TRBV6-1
TGTGCCAGCAGTGAAGGGGTTTCGGATGGCTACACCTTC
CASSEGVSDGYTF
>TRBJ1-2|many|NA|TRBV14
TGTGCCAGCAGCCGATCGTGGGGTGACTATGGCTACACCTTC
CASSRSWGDYGYTF
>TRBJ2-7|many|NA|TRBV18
TGTGCCAGCTCATCTTACAGCGAGAGCTCCTACGAGCAGTACTTC
CASSSYSESSYEQYF
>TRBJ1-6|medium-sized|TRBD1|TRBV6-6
TGTGCCAGCAGTTACCTACAGGGGGTCTCACCCCTCCACTTT
CASSYLQGVSPLHF
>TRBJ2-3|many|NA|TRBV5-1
TGCGCCAGCAGCTTACAGGTTGGGGGCACAGATACGCAGTATTTT
CASSLQVGGTDTQYF
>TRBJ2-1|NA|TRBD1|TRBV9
TGTGCCAGCAGCAAGATGGGGACAGGGGCTAATGATCAGTTCTTC
CASSKMGTGANDQFF
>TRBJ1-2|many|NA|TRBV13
TGTGCCAGCAGCCCCACAGGGTACGGTAGGAATGGCTACACCTTC
CASSPTGYGRNGYTF
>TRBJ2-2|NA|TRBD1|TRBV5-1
TGCGCCAGCAGCCCAGAGACAGGGGCGAACACCGGGGAGCTGTTTTTT
CASSPETGANTGELFF
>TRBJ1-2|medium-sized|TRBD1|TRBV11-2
TGTGCCAGCAGCACAACAGGGGGCGCCGGCTATGGCTACACCTTC
CASSTTGGAGYGYTF
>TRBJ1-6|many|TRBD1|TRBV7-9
TGTGCCAGCAGCTTTGGCGACAGGGCTAATTCACCCCTCCACTTT
CASSFGDRANSPLHF
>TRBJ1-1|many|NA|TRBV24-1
TGTGCCACTTCAGCACGGGGGTCCGGCACTGAAGCTTTCTTT
CATSARGSGTEAFF
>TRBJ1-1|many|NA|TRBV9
TGTGCCAGCAGCGTAGAGGGATGGGACACTGAAGCTTTCTTT
CASSVEGWDTEAFF
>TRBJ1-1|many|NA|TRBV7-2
TGTGCATGTCAGGGCCCAGGGCACAACACTGAAGCTTTCTTT
CACQGPGHNTEAFF
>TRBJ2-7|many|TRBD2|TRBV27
TGTGCCAGCAGTTTAGGCGGGGGGCGGGGATTCTACGAGCAGTACTTC
CASSLGGGRGFYEQYF
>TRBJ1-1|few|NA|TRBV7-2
TGTGCCAGCAACTTAGTGTTGAACACTGAAGCTTTCTTT
CASNLVLNTEAFF
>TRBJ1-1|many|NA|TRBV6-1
TGTGCCAGCAGTTTCTCCGGGACTGAAGCTTTCTTT
CASSFSGTEAFF
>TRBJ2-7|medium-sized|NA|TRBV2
TGTGCCAGCAGTGAAACCGTCGGGCTCTCCTACGAGCAGTACTTC
CASSETVGLSYEQYF
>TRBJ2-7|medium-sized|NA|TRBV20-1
TGCAGTGCTACCGGGACGGTCTACGAGCAGTACTTC
CSATGTVYEQYF